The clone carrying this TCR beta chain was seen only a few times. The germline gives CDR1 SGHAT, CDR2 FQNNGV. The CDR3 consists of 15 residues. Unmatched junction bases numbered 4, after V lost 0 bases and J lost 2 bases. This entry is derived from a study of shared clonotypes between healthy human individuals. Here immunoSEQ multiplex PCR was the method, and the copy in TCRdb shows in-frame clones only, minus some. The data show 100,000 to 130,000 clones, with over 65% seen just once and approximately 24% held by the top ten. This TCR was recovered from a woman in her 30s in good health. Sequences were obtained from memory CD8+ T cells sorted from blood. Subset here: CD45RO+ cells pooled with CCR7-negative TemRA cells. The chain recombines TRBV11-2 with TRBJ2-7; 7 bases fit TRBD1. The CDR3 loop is CASSLEVTGPYEQYF. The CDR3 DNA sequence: TGTGCCAGCAGCTTAGAGGTGACAGGGCCCTACGAGCAGTACTTC.